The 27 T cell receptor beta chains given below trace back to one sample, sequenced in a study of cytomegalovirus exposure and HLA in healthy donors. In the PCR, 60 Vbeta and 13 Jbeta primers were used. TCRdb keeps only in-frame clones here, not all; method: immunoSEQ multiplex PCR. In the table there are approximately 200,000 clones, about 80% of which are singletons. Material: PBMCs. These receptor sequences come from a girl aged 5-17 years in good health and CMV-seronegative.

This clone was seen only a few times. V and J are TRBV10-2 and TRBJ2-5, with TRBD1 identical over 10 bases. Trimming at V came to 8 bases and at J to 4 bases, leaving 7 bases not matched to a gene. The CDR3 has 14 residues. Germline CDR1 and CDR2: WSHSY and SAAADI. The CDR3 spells CASQRDRGVETQYF. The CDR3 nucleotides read TGCGCCAGCCAAAGGGACAGGGGTGTAGAGACCCAGTACTTC.

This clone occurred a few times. Here the CDR3 reads CASSVTGSTEAFF. The CDR3, as DNA: TGTGCCAGCAGTGTTACAGGGTCCACTGAAGCTTTCTTT. This chain connects TRBV6-4 to TRBJ1-1; D might be TRBD1 (6 bases). The CDR3 length is 13 residues. Germline assignment: CDR1 MRHNA and CDR2 SNTAGT. With 4 bases removed from V and 4 bases from J, the gap between germline ends came to 10 bases.

CDR3 sequence (DNA): TGTGCCACCAGCAGAGATGGCGGTTTAGATACGCAGTATTTT. Encoded protein: CATSRDGGLDTQYF. The chain carries TRBV15 and TRBJ2-3, with unresolved D. CDR3 length equals 14 residues. Between the trimmed V and J ends, which lost 0 bases and 5 bases, there was a span of 9 bases. CDR1 is LNHNV and CDR2 is YYDKDF in the germline V gene (reference sequence).

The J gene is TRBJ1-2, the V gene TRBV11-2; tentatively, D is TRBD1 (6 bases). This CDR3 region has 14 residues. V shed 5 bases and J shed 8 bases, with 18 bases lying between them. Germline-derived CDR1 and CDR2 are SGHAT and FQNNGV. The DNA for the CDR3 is TGTGCCAGCAGCATAAGTAGGGGAAGGGGGGGCTACACCTTC. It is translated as CASSISRGRGGYTF.

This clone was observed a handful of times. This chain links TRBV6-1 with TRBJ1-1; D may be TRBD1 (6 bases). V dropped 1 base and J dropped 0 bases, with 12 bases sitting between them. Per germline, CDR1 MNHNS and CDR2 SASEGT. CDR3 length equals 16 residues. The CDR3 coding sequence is TGTGCCAGCAGTGAAGGGCGGGGGCAGCTGAACACTGAAGCTTTCTTT. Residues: CASSEGRGQLNTEAFF.

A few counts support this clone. CDR3: CASSLAAGGHYGYTF. The DNA for the CDR3 is TGTGCCAGCAGCTTGGCGGCAGGCGGGCACTATGGCTACACCTTC. The chain is built from TRBV11-2 and TRBJ1-2; D remains ambiguous. Trimming pared 3 bases from V and 3 bases from J, leaving 14 bases between. The germline CDR1 and CDR2 sequences are SGHAT and FQNNGV. The CDR3 loop spans 15 amino acids.

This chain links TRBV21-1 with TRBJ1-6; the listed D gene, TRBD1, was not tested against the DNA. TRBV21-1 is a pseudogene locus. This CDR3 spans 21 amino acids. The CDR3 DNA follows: TGTGCCAGCAGCAAAAGGGTGGGGCAGACAGGGCAAGGCTCCCATAATTCACCCCTCCACTTT. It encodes CASSKRVGQTGQGSHNSPLHF.

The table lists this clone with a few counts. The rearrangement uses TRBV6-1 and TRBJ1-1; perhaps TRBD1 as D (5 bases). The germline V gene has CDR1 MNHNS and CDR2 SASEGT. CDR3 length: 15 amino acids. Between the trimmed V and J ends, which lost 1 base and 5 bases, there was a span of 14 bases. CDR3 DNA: TGTGCCAGCAGTGAAGATGAGGGGAGGTGGACTGAAGCTTTCTTT. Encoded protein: CASSEDEGRWTEAFF.

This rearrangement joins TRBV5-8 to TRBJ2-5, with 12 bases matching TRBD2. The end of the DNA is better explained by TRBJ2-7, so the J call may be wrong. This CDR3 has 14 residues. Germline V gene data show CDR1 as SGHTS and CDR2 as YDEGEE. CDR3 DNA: TGTGCCAGCAGCCGGACTAGCGGGGCCTACGAGCAGTACTTC. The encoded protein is CASSRTSGAYEQYF.

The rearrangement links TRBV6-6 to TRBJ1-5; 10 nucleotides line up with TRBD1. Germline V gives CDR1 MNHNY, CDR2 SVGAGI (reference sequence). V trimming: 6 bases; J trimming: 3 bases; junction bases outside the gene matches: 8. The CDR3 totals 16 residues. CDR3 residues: CASSNRQGANNQPQHF. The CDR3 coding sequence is TGTGCCAGCAGCAACCGACAGGGGGCTAACAATCAGCCCCAGCATTTT.

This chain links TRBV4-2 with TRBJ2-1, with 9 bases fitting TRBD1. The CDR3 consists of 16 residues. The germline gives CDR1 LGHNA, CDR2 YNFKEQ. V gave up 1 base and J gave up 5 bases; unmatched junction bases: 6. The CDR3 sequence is CASSQAPTGGNNEQFF. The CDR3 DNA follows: TGTGCCAGCAGCCAAGCCCCGACAGGGGGGAACAATGAGCAGTTCTTC.

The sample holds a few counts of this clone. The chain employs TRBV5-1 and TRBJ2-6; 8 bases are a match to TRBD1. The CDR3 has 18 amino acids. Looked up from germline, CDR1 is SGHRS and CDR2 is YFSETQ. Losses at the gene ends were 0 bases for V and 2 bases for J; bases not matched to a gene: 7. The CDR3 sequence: CASSLVGDRITGANVLTF. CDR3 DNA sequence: TGCGCCAGCAGCTTGGTCGGGGACAGGATAACTGGGGCCAACGTCCTGACTTTC. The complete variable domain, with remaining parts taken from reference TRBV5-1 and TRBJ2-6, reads KAGVTQTPRYLIKTRGQQVTLSCSPISGHRSVSWYQQTPGQGLQFLFEYFSETQRNKGNFPGRFSGRQFSNSRSEMNVSTLELGDSALYLCASSLVGDRITGANVLTFGAGSRLTVL.

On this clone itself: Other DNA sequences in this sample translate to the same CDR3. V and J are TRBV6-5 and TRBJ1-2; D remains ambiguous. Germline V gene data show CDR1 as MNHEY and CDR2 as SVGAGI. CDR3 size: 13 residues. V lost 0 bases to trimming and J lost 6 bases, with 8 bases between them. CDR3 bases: TGTGCCAGCAGTTACTCGAACGCTAATGGCTACACCTTC. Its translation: CASSYSNANGYTF.

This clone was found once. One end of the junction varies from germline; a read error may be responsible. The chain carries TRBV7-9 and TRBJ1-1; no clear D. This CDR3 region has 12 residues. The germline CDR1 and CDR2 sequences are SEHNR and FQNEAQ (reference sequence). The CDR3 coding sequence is TGTTCCAGCGTCGGGTTATACACTGAAGCTTTCTTT. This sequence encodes CSSVGLYTEAFF.

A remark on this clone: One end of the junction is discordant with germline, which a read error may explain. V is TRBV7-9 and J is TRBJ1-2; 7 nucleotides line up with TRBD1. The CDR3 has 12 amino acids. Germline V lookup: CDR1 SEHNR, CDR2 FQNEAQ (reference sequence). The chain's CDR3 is CSSSPTGDGYTF. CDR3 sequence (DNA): TGTTCCAGCAGCCCCACAGGGGATGGCTACACCTTC. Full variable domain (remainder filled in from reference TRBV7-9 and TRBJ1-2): DTGVSQNPRHKITKRGQNVTFRCDPISEHNRLYWYRQTLGQGPEFLTYFQNEAQLEKSRLLSDRFSAERPKGSFSTLEIQRTEQGDSAMYLCSSSPTGDGYTFGSGTRLTVV.

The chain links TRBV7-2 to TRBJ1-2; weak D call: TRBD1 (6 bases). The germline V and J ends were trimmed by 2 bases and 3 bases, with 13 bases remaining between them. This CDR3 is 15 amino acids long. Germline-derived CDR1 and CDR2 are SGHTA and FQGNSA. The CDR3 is CASSLRPGGYYGYTF. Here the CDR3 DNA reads TGTGCCAGCAGCTTACGTCCGGGGGGCTACTATGGCTACACCTTC.

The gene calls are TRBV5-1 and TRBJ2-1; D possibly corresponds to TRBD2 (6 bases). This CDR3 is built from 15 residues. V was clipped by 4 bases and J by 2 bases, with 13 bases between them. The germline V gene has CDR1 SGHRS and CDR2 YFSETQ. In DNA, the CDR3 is TGCGCCAGCAGCCCAATAGCGGAGACCTACAATGAGCAGTTCTTC. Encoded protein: CASSPIAETYNEQFF.

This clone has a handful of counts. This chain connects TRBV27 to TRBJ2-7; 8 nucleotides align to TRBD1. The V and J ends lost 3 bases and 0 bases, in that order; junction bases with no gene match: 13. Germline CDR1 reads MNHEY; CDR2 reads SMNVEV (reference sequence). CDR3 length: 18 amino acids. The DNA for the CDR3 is TGTGCCAGCAGTTTTAGGACCTCCGGGACAGGTAGCTCCTACGAGCAGTACTTC. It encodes CASSFRTSGTGSSYEQYF.

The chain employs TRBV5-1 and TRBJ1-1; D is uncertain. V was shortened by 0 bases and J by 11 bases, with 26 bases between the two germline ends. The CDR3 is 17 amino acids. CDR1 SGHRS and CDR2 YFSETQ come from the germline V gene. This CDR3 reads CASSLGQSSWIARGAFF. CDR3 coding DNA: TGCGCCAGCAGCTTGGGACAATCATCTTGGATCGCCCGTGGGGCTTTCTTT.

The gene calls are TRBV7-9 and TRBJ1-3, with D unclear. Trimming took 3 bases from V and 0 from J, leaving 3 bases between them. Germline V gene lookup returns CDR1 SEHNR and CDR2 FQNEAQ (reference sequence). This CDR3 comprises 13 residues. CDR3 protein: CASSFISGNTIYF. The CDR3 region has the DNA TGTGCCAGCAGCTTCATCTCTGGAAACACCATATATTTT.

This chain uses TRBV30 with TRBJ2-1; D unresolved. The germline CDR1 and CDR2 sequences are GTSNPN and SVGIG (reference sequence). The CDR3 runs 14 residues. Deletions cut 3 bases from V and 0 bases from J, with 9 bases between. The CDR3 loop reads CAWSNTPSYNEQFF. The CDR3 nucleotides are TGTGCCTGGAGCAACACCCCCTCCTACAATGAGCAGTTCTTC.

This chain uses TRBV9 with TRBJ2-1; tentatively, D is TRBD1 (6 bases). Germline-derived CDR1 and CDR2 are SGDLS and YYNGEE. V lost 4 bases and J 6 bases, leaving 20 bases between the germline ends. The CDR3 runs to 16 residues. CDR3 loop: CASSQDDRGGSNEQFF. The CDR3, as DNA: TGTGCCAGCAGCCAAGACGACAGAGGGGGAAGCAATGAGCAGTTCTTC. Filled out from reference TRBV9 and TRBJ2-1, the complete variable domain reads DSGVTQTPKHLITATGQRVTLRCSPRSGDLSVYWYQQSLDQGLQFLIQYYNGEERAKGNILERFSAQQFPDLHSELNLSSLELGDSALYFCASSQDDRGGSNEQFFGPGTRLTVL.

CDR3 protein: CASGRTSGREGLQYF. CDR3 coding DNA: TGTGCCAGCGGACGGACTAGCGGGAGGGAAGGATTGCAGTATTTT. The chain carries TRBV11-2 and TRBJ2-3; 15 positions agree with TRBD2. The CDR3 is 15 amino acids. Germline V gives CDR1 SGHAT, CDR2 FQNNGV. Unmatched junction bases numbered 11, after V lost 8 bases and J lost 11 bases.

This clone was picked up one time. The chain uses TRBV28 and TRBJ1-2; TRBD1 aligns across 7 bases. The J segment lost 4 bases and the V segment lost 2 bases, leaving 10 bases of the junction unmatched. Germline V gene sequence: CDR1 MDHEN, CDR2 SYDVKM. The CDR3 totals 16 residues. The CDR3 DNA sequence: TGTGCCAGCAGTTTAACTGGACAGGAGCATATCTATGGCTACACCTTC. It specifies CASSLTGQEHIYGYTF.

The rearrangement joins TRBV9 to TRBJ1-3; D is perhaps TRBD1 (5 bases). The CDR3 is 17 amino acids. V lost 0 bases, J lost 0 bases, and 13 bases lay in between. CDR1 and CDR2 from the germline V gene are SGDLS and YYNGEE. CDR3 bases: TGTGCCAGCAGCGTAGGCCGCCAGGGCGGCTCTGGAAACACCATATATTTT. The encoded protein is CASSVGRQGGSGNTIYF. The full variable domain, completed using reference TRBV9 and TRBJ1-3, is DSGVTQTPKHLITATGQRVTLRCSPRSGDLSVYWYQQSLDQGLQFLIQYYNGEERAKGNILERFSAQQFPDLHSELNLSSLELGDSALYFCASSVGRQGGSGNTIYFGEGSWLTVV.

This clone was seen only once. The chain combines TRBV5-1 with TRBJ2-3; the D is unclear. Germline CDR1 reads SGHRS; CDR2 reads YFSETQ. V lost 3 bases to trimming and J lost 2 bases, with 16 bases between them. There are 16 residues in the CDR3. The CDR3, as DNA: TGCGCCAGCAGCTCGTCCTCACGGGTAAACACAGATACGCAGTATTTT. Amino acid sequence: CASSSSSRVNTDTQYF.

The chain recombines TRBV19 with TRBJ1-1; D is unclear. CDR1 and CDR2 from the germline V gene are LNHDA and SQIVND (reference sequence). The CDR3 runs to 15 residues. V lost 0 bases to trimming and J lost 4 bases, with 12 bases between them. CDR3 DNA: TGTGCCAGTAGTATAGACCGCGGGAAGGGCACTGAAGCTTTCTTT. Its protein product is CASSIDRGKGTEAFF.